Below, one TCR beta chain is given with its context. Original methodology: Cell counts per sample came from amplifying reference gene primers. The repertoire was sequenced with immunoSEQ multiplex PCR; TCRdb's copy has only in-frame clones and lacks some. D and trimming were read from the DNA, whereas the V and J calls and clone size are those reported in that table. Seen here are 200,000 or so clones, more than 75% observed once, and the top ten hold 6% to 7.5%. This sample is drawn from a study of blood T cell repertoires in COVID-19. Across the study: The study drew acute and convalescent COVID-19 samples from the United States, Italy and Spain. The cDNA or gDNA used as material had been derived from T cells, B-cell-depleted T cells, or PBMCs.

All enrollees were roughly 18 to 100 years old and from 25 or so US areas. The clonotype was recovered from a woman in her thirties or forties with acute COVID-19. The sequenced material came from PBMCs or T cells enriched from blood (not recorded which).

The DNA of the CDR3 is TGTGCCAGCAGTTTGTCCTCGTTCTCTGGAAACACCATATATTTT. This sequence encodes CASSLSSFSGNTIYF. The V and J genes are TRBV6-5 and TRBJ1-3; no definite D call. The CDR3 contains 15 residues. The V end was cut by 4 bases, the J end by 0 bases, with 10 bases between. Per the germline V gene, CDR1 is MNHEY and CDR2 is SVGAGI.